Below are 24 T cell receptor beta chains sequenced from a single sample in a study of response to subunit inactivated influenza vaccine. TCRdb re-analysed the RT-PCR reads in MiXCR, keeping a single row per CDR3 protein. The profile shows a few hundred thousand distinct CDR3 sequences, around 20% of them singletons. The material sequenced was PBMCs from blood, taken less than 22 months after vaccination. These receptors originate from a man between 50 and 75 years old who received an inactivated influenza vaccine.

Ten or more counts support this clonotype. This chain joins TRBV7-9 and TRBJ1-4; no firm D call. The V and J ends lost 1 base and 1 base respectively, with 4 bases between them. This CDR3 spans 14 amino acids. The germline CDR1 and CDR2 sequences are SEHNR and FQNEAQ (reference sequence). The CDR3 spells CASSLGGTNEKLFF. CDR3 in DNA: TGTGCCAGCAGCTTAGGGGGAACTAATGAAAAACTGTTTTTT. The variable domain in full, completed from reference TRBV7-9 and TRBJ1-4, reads DTGVSQNPRHKITKRGQNVTFRCDPISEHNRLYWYRQTLGQGPEFLTYFQNEAQLEKSRLLSDRFSAERPKGSFSTLEIQRTEQGDSAMYLCASSLGGTNEKLFFGSGTQLSVL.

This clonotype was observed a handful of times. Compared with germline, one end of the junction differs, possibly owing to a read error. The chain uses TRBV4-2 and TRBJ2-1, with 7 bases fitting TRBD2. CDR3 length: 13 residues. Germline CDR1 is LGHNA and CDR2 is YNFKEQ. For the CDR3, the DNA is TGTGCCAGCAGCCAAGATGCGGGAGCTTCAAAAACCTTC. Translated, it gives CASSQDAGASKTF.

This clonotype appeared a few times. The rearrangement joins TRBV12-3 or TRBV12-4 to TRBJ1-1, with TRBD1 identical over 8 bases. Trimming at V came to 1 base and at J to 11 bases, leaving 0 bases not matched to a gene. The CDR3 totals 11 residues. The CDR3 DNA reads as TGTGCCAGCAGTTTAGGGGACAGGGCTTTCTTT. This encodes CASSLGDRAFF.

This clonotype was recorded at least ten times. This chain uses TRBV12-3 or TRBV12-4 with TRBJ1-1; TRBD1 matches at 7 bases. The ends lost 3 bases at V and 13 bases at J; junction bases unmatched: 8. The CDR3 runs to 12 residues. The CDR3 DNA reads TGTGCCAGCAGTTTCCTGACAGGGTTGTTTTTCTTT. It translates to CASSFLTGLFFF.

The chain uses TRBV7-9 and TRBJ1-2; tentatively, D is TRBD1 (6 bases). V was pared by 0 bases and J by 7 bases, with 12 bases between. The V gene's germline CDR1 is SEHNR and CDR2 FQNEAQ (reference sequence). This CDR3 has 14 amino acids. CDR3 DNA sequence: TGTGCCAGCAGCTTAGCTTCAGGGGCAGGTGGCTACACCTTC. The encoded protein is CASSLASGAGGYTF.

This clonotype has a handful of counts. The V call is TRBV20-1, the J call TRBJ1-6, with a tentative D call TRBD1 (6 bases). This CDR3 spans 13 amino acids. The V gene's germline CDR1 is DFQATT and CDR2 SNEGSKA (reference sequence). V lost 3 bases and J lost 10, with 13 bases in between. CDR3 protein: CSARGAPRSPLHF. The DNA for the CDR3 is TGCAGTGCTAGGGGGGCCCCCCGATCACCCCTCCACTTT.

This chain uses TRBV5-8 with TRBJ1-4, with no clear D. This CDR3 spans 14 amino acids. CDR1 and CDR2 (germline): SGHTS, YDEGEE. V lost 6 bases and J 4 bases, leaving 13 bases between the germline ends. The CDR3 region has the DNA TGTGCCAGCACCCCATCAGTGTATAATGAAAAACTGTTTTTT. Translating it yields CASTPSVYNEKLFF.

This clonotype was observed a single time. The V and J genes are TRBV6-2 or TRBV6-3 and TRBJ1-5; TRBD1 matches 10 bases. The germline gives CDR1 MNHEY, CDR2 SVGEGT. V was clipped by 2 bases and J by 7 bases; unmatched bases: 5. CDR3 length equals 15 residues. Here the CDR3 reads CASSYGTGVGQPQHF. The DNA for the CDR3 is TGTGCCAGCAGTTACGGGACAGGGGTCGGCCAGCCCCAGCATTTT.

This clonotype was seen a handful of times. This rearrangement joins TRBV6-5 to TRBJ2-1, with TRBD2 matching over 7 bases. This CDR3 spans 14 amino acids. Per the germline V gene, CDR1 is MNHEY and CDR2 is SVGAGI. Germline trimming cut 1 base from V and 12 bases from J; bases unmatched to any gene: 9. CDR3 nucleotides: TGTGCCAGCAGTTACTTCCCCCGCGGGAGTTCGCAGTTCTTC. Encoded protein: CASSYFPRGSSQFF.

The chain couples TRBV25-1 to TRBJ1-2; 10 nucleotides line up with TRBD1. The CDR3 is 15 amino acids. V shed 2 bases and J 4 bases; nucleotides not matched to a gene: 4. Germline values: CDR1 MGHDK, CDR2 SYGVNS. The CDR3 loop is CASSEPGTGAYGYTF. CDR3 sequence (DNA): TGTGCCAGCAGTGAACCCGGGACAGGGGCCTATGGCTACACCTTC.

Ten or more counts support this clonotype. The CDR3 reads CASRRGQSEKLFF. The CDR3 nucleotides are TGTGCCAGCAGAAGGGGACAATCTGAAAAACTGTTTTTT. The V and J genes are TRBV12-3 or TRBV12-4 and TRBJ1-4; perhaps TRBD1 as D (6 bases). The CDR3 has 13 residues. Deletions cut 6 bases from V and 7 bases from J, with 12 bases between.

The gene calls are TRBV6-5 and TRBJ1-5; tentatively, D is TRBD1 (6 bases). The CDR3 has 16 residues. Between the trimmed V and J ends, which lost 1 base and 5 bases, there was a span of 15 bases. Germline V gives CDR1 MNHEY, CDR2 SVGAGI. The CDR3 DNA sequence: TGTGCCAGCAGTTACTTTTCTCGGGCAGGGGATCAGCCCCAGCATTTT. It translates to CASSYFSRAGDQPQHF.

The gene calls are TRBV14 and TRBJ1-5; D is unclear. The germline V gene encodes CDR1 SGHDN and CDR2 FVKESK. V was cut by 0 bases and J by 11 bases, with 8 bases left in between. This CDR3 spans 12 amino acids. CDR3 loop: CASSQDSGAQHF. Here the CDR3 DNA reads TGTGCCAGCAGCCAAGATTCCGGGGCCCAGCATTTT.

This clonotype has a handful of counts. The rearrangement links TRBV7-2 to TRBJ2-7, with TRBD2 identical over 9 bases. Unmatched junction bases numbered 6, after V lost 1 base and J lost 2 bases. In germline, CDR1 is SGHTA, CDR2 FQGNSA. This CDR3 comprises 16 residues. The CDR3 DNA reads TGTGCCAGCAGCTTAGATGCTAGCGGGAAAACCTACGAGCAGTACTTC. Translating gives CASSLDASGKTYEQYF.

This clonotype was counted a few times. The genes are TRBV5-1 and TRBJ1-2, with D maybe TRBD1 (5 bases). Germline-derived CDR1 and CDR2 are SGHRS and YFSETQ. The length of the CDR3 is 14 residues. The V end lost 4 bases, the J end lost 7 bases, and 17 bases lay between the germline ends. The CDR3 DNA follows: TGCGCCAGCAGCACCGGACACCTTGATATTGGCTACACCTTC. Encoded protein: CASSTGHLDIGYTF.

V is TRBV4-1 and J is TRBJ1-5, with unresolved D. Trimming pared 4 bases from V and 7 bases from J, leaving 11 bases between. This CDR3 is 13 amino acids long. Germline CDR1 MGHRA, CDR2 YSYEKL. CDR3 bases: TGCGCCAGCAGCCCAGGAGGGTCCCAGCCCCAGCATTTT. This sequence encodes CASSPGGSQPQHF.

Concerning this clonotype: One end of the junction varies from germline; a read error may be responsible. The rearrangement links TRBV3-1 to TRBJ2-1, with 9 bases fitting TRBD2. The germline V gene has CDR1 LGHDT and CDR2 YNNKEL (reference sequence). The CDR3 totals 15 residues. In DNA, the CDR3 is TGTGCCACCAGCCAAGCCGCGGGGGGGGTCGTTGAGCAGTTCTTC. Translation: CATSQAAGGVVEQFF.

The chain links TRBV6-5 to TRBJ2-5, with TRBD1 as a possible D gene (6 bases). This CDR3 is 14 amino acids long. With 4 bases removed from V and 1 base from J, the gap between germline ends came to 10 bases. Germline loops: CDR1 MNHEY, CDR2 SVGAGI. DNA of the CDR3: TGTGCCAGCAGTTTTAGGACAGTCCAAGAGACCCAGTACTTC. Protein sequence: CASSFRTVQETQYF.

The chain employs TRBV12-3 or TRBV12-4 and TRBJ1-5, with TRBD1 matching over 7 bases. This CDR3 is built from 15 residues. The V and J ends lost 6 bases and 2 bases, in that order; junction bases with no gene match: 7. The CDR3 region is CASSDTGEGNQPQHF. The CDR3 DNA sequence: TGTGCCAGCAGCGATACAGGGGAGGGCAATCAGCCCCAGCATTTT.

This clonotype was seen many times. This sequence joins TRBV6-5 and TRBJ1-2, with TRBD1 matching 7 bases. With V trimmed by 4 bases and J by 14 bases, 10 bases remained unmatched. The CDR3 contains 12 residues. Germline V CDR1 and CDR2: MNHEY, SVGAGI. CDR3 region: CASSSPRQGWTF. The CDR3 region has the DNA TGTGCCAGCAGTTCTCCCCGACAGGGTTGGACCTTC.

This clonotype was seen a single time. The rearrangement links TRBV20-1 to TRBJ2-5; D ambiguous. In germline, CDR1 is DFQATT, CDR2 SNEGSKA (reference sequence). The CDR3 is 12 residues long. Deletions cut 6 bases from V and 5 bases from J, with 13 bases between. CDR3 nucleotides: TGCAGTGCCCCCACTGTACTGGAGACCCAGTACTTC. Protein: CSAPTVLETQYF.

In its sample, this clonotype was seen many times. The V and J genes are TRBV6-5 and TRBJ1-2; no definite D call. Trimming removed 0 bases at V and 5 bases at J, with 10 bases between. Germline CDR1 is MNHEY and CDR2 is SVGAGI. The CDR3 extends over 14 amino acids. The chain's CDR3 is CASSYSGTRYGYTF. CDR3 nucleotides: TGTGCCAGCAGTTACTCGGGTACGCGGTATGGCTACACCTTC.

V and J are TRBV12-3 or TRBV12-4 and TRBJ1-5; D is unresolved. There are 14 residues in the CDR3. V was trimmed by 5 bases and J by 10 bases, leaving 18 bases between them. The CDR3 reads CASSLLTAVGPQHF. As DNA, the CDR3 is TGTGCCAGCAGTCTCTTGACGGCGGTGGGACCCCAGCATTTT.

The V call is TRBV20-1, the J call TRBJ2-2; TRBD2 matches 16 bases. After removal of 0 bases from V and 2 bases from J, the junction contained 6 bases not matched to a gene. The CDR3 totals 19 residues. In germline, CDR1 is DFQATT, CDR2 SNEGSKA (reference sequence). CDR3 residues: CSARDGGLAGGPNTGELFF. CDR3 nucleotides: TGCAGTGCTAGAGATGGGGGACTAGCGGGAGGGCCTAACACCGGGGAGCTGTTTTTT.